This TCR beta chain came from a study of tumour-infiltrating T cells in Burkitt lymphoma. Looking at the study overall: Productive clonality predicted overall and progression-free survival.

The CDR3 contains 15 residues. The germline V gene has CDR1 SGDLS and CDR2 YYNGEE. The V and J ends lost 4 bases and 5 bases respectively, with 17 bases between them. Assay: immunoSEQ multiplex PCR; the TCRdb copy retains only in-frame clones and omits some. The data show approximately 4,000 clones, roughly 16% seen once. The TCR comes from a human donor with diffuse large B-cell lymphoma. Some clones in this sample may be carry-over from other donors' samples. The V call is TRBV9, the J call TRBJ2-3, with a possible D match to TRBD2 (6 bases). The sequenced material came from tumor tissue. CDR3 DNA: TGTGCCAGCAGCCCAAGTCGGAGGGCCGTAGATACGCAGTATTTT. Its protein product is CASSPSRRAVDTQYF.